This TCR beta chain was recorded in a study of beta chain features in type 1 diabetes. Overall study findings and caveats: Significant though moderate, a shortening of TCRB CDR3s appeared in all four CD4+ subsets of Type 1 diabetes patients. Patients showed naive, central memory and Treg TCRB repertoires that appeared more similar than those of healthy donors. The VDJ junctions of type 1 diabetes patients carried fewer insertions and more deletions.

CD45RO/CCR7/CD25/CD127/CD95/CD27 sorting isolated CD4+ naive, central memory, regulatory and stem cell-like memory cells. This clone was seen a handful of times. Its antigen is as yet unknown. TCRB transcripts that were expressed got sequenced, as all of the isolated RNA had been reverse transcribed. Some clones are missing from TCRdb's copy, which holds only in-frame ones; the method was immunoSEQ multiplex PCR. The profile covers roughly 380,000 clones, with 15% to 20% appearing a single time and 0.044% taken by the ten largest. The CDR3 contains 15 residues. CDR1 is SNHLY, CDR2 FYNNEI, per germline. Trimming took 5 bases from V and 7 from J; bases not matched to a gene: 7.

This clonotype was sampled from a woman aged 18-29 years in good health. The gene calls are TRBV2 and TRBJ2-7, with 14 nucleotides matching TRBD2. The specimen sequenced was naive CD4+ T cells from blood. CDR3 nucleotide sequence: TGTGCCAGCAGTCAGACTAGCGGGAGGGGGTTTGAGCAGTACTTC. It yields the protein CASSQTSGRGFEQYF.